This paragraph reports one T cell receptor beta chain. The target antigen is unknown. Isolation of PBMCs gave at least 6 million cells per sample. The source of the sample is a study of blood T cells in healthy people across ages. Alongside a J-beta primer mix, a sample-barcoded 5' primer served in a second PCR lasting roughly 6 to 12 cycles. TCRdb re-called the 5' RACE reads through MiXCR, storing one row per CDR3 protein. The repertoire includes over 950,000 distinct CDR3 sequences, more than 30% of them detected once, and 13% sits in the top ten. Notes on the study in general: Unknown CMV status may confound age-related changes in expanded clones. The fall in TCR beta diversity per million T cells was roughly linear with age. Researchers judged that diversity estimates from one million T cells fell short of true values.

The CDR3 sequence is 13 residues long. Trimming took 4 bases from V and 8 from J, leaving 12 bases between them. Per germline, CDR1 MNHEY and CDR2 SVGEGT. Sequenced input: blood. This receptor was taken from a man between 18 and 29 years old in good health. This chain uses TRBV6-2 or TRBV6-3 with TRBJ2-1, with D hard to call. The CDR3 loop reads CASSLYNPDEQFF. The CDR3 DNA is TGTGCCAGCAGTTTATATAACCCGGATGAGCAGTTCTTC.